This T cell receptor (beta chain) was obtained from a study of T-cell reconstitution after alpha-beta-depleted transplantation in children. This sample's TCRbeta library carried unique molecular identifier barcodes. Via MiXCR, TCRdb re-called the PCR reads, giving one row per CDR3 protein. The sample consists of about a million distinct CDR3 sequences, 25% to 35% of them appearing once. Losses at the gene ends were 0 bases for V and 4 bases for J; bases not matched to a gene: 3. This CDR3 has 15 residues. Germline V gives CDR1 LGHNA, CDR2 YSLEER. This clonotype was detected only once. The receptor was derived from a boy under three years old who had a stem cell transplant for SCID, so the T cells may come from the graft donor. The J gene is TRBJ1-3, the V gene TRBV4-3, with TRBD1 matching 7 bases. Sequenced material: PBMCs, mostly from graft donor cells, taken 360 days after TCRalphabeta/CD19-depleted stem cell transplant. Written as DNA, the CDR3 is TGCGCCAGCAGCCAAGATCCAGGGGGAGGAAACACCATATATTTT. This gives the protein CASSQDPGGGNTIYF.